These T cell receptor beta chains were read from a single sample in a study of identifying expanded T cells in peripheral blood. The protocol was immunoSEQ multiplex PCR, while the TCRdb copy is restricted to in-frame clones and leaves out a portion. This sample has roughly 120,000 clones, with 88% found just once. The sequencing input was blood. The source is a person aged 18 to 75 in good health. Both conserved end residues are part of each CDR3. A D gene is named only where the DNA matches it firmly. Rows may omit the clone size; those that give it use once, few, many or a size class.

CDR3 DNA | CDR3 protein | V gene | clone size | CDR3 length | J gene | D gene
TGTGCCAGCAGCTTGTGGCGGGAGGGCCTTGAGACCCAGTACTTC | CASSLWREGLETQYF | TRBV5-4 | NA | 15 | TRBJ2-5 | TRBD2
TGTGCCAGCAGCGCCAGGACAGGGTACGAGCAGTACTTC | CASSARTGYEQYF | TRBV7-9 | few | 13 | TRBJ2-7 | TRBD1
TGTGCCAGCAGCGTAGACGGGGGTGGATACAATGAGCAGTTCTTC | CASSVDGGGYNEQFF | TRBV9 | NA | 15 | TRBJ2-1 | NA
TGCGCCAGCAGCAGAAAAGACACGGAAATGGTCTACGAGCAGTACTTC | CASSRKDTEMVYEQYF | TRBV5-1 | NA | 16 | TRBJ2-7 | NA
TGCGCCAGCTCTAAGGGGGTTGGTCAGCCCCAGCATTTT | CASSKGVGQPQHF | TRBV5-1 | NA | 13 | TRBJ1-5 | NA
TGTGCCAGCAGCTTAGTTCTGGGAGGGTTTTATCAGCCCCAGCATTTT | CASSLVLGGFYQPQHF | TRBV7-2 | NA | 16 | TRBJ1-5 | NA
TGTGCCAGCAGCGGAACCCTAGGCACTGAAGCTTTCTTT | CASSGTLGTEAFF | TRBV9 | NA | 13 | TRBJ1-1 | NA
TGTGCCAGCAGCTCCCGCCGGGAGGGCCCCGAGACCCAGTACTTC | CASSSRREGPETQYF | TRBV11-3 | NA | 15 | TRBJ2-5 | TRBD2
TGTGCCAGCAGTTACTCGGGACAGGACACCTACGAGCAGTACTTC | CASSYSGQDTYEQYF | TRBV6-5 | NA | 15 | TRBJ2-7 | TRBD1
TGTGCCAGCACGGCCGGACCCCGGGACACCGGGGAGCTGTTTTTT | CASTAGPRDTGELFF | TRBV2 | NA | 15 | TRBJ2-2 | NA
TGTGCCTGGTCGGTGGTCGCTGGAAACACCATATATTTT | CAWSVVAGNTIYF | TRBV30 | NA | 13 | TRBJ1-3 | NA
TGCGCCAGCAGTAGACAGGGACGGGTGAGCTCCTACAATGAGCAGTTCTTC | CASSRQGRVSSYNEQFF | TRBV10-1 | NA | 17 | TRBJ2-1 | TRBD1
TGCGCCAGCAGCCAAGGGTCAAGACAGGTGAGCTCCTACGAGCAGTACTTC | CASSQGSRQVSSYEQYF | TRBV4-1 | NA | 17 | TRBJ2-7 | NA
TGCAGTGCAGGAGATAACTATGGCTACACCTTC | CSAGDNYGYTF | TRBV20-1 | few | 11 | TRBJ1-2 | NA
TGTGCCACCAGCAGAGACACCCCGGGGGGCCAGGTCAATGAGCAGTTCTTC | CATSRDTPGGQVNEQFF | TRBV15 | NA | 17 | TRBJ2-1 | NA
TGCGCCAGCAGCCGACTAGCGGGGATTCAAGAGACCCAGTACTTC | CASSRLAGIQETQYF | TRBV10-2 | NA | 15 | TRBJ2-5 | TRBD2
TGTGCCAGCAGCTTGCATAGCGGGGCTTACAATGAGCAGTTCTTC | CASSLHSGAYNEQFF | TRBV7-2 | NA | 15 | TRBJ2-1 | TRBD2
TGTGCCTGGAAGGCTAGCGGGGAGACCCAGTACTTC | CAWKASGETQYF | TRBV30 | NA | 12 | TRBJ2-5 | TRBD2
TGTGCCAGCAGTATCCCCGGGGCCGGCAATCAGCCCCAGCATTTT | CASSIPGAGNQPQHF | TRBV2 | NA | 15 | TRBJ1-5 | NA
TGTGCCAGCAGTGAACAGGGAGTTATCTATAGCAATCAGCCCCAGCATTTT | CASSEQGVIYSNQPQHF | TRBV7-3 | NA | 17 | TRBJ1-5 | NA
TGTGCCAGCAGCTTTGAGGGTCAGCCCCAGCATTTT | CASSFEGQPQHF | TRBV28 | NA | 12 | TRBJ1-5 | NA
TGTGCCAGCAGTTCAGGTTTTCGGGGCACTGAAGCTTTCTTT | CASSSGFRGTEAFF | TRBV6-6 | once | 14 | TRBJ1-1 | NA
TGTGCCTGGACCGAAGGTGGGGGGATGGGGCATTCACCCCTCCACTTT | CAWTEGGGMGHSPLHF | TRBV30 | NA | 16 | TRBJ1-6 | NA
TGTGCCAGCAGTTCGGACTCCGGAGGGCTCTATGGCTACACCTTC | CASSSDSGGLYGYTF | TRBV6-6 | NA | 15 | TRBJ1-2 | NA
TGTGCCAGCTCACCACGCCGGGGCCTCCAAGAGACCCAGTACTTC | CASSPRRGLQETQYF | TRBV18 | NA | 15 | TRBJ2-5 | NA
TGTGCCAGCAGCCTCCAAGGGGTTACTGAAGCTTTCTTT | CASSLQGVTEAFF | TRBV5-5 | NA | 13 | TRBJ1-1 | NA